This is a list of T cell receptor beta chains from one sample in a study of blood T cell repertoires in COVID-19. Assay used: immunoSEQ multiplex PCR; TCRdb lists only in-frame clones, some missing. The sample includes about 210,000 clones, around 91% of them seen just once. The source material was peripheral blood. The receptors stem from a woman in her thirties or forties with acute or convalescent COVID-19. The CDR3 runs from the conserved cysteine through the conserved F or W. D genes are given only for firm matches. Clone size is stated in some rows and not others, as once, few, many or a class when expanded.

v_gene	d_gene	j_gene	abundance	CDR3aa	CDR3nt
TRBV5-6	TRBD1	TRBJ1-2	.	CASSLGTGDGYTF	TGTGCCAGCAGCTTGGGGACAGGGGATGGCTACACCTTC
TRBV11-2	TRBD1	TRBJ1-2	.	CASSFGGQGSYGYTF	TGTGCCAGCAGCTTTGGCGGACAGGGGAGCTATGGCTACACCTTC
TRBV9	.	TRBJ2-3	.	CASSQSGYQDTQYF	TGTGCCAGCAGCCAGAGCGGGTACCAAGATACGCAGTATTTT
TRBV27	TRBD2	TRBJ2-2	.	CASSQGLVVDPGELFF	TGTGCCAGCAGCCAAGGACTAGTAGTGGATCCCGGGGAGCTGTTTTTT
TRBV27	.	TRBJ2-3	once	CASSPDYSTQYF	TGTGCCAGCAGTCCGGACTATAGCACGCAGTATTTT
TRBV3-1/TRBV3-2	.	TRBJ1-2	.	CASSQGAGSGGYTF	TGTGCCAGCAGCCAAGGAGCAGGGTCGGGTGGCTACACCTTC
TRBV11-2	.	TRBJ1-1	.	CASSSLGPEAFF	TGTGCCAGCAGCTCCTTGGGGCCTGAAGCTTTCTTT
TRBV6-5	TRBD1	TRBJ1-1	few	CASRSGQKNTEAFF	TGTGCCAGCAGATCGGGACAGAAGAACACTGAAGCTTTCTTT
TRBV7-4	TRBD1	TRBJ1-5	once	CASSSGTGIQPQHF	TGTGCCAGCAGCTCCGGGACAGGGATACAGCCCCAGCATTTT
TRBV2	TRBD1	TRBJ1-1	.	CASSLRARDRGGTEAFF	TGTGCCAGCAGTTTAAGGGCCCGGGACAGGGGAGGCACTGAAGCTTTCTTT
TRBV11-2	TRBD1	TRBJ1-5	.	CASSLEAGQANQPQHF	TGTGCCAGCAGCTTGGAGGCCGGACAGGCTAATCAGCCCCAGCATTTT
TRBV4-1	TRBD2	TRBJ2-2	.	CASSLGRRGGQMELFF	TGCGCCAGCAGCCTCGGGAGGCGGGGGGGCCAGATGGAGCTGTTTTTT
TRBV7-8	.	TRBJ2-1	.	CASRATTSQSYNEQFF	TGTGCCAGCAGAGCCACTACTAGCCAGTCCTACAATGAGCAGTTCTTC
TRBV6-5	.	TRBJ1-4	.	CASMVGNGLGELFF	TGTGCCAGCATGGTGGGGAATGGTTTGGGAGAACTGTTTTTT
TRBV4-2	.	TRBJ1-4	.	CASSQEAGVNEKLFF	TGTGCCAGCAGCCAAGAGGCCGGGGTTAATGAAAAACTGTTTTTT
TRBV6-4	TRBD2	TRBJ2-3	.	CASSTGTSGGDTQYF	TGTGCCAGCAGTACCGGGACTAGCGGGGGGGATACGCAGTATTTT
TRBV4-2	.	TRBJ1-2	.	CASSQADSIYGYTF	TGTGCCAGCAGCCAAGCGGACAGCATCTATGGCTACACCTTC
TRBV28	.	TRBJ2-4	.	CASRPGEAGKNIQYF	TGTGCCAGCAGGCCCGGGGAGGCGGGCAAAAACATTCAGTACTTC
TRBV7-2	TRBD1	TRBJ1-5	.	CASSFSSGGSPQHF	TGTGCCAGCAGCTTCTCCTCAGGGGGTAGTCCCCAGCATTTT